This T cell receptor beta chain is from a study of cytomegalovirus exposure and HLA in healthy donors. Study as a whole: Earlier, 200 million or so T cells were analyzed, and around 100 million unique TCR beta sequences were found among them.

This clone was counted between two and nine times. Its antigen is unknown. PCR involved 60 Vbeta and 13 Jbeta primers. Generated by immunoSEQ multiplex PCR, the TCRdb table keeps only in-frame clones and is missing some. The data show 100,000 to 150,000 clones, approximately 8.9% seen once. The study's findings and limits: Both high specificity and high sensitivity reportedly marked the classifier's diagnosis of cytomegalovirus status.

The CDR3 is 18 residues long. Per germline, CDR1 SGHRS and CDR2 YFSETQ. V gave up 1 base and J gave up 2 bases; unmatched junction bases: 15. The V gene is TRBV5-1, the J gene TRBJ2-7, with 7 bases fitting TRBD1. Sequences were obtained from PBMCs. This clonotype was obtained from a woman aged 35 to 49 in good health and CMV-seropositive. CDR3 sequence (DNA): TGCGCCAGCAGCTTGCGGGCCTCTACAGGGGCCCTTACCTACGAGCAGTACTTC. Translating it yields CASSLRASTGALTYEQYF.